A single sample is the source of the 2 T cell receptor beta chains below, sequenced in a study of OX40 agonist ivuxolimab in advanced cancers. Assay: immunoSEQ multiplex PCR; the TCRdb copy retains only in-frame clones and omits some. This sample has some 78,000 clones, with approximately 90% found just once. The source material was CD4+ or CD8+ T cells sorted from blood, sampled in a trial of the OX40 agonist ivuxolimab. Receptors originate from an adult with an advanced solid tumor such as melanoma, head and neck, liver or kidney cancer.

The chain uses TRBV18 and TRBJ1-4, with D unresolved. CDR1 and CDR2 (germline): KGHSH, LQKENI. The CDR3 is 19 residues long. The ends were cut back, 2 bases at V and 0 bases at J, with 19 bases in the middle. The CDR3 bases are TGTGCCAGCTCACCAAAAAGGCAGCGTTACTATGCAACTAATGAAAAACTGTTTTTT. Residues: CASSPKRQRYYATNEKLFF.

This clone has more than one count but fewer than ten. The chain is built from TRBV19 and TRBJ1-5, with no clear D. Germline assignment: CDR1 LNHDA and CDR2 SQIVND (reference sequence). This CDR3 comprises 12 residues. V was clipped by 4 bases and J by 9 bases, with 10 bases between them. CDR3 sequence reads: CASSSFRRPQHF. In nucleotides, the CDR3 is TGTGCCAGTAGTAGTTTCCGAAGGCCCCAGCATTTT.